This T cell receptor (beta chain) was recorded in a study of technical replicates of blood from several donors. Assay: immunoSEQ multiplex PCR; the TCRdb copy retains only in-frame clones and omits some. The sample holds approximately 84,000 clones, roughly 98% seen once. The CDR3 is 13 residues long. Germline CDR1 and CDR2: SNHLY and FYNNEI. V was clipped by 6 bases and J by 3 bases; unmatched bases: 3. The chain couples TRBV2 to TRBJ1-1; TRBD1 matches at 8 bases. The specimen was T cells isolated from PBMCs. This TCR came from a human donor in good health. CDR3 sequence: CASSRGRYTEAFF. The CDR3 DNA follows: TGTGCCAGCAGCAGGGGGCGGTACACTGAAGCTTTCTTT.